One and the same sample provided the 30 T cell receptor beta chains below, sequenced in a study of cytomegalovirus exposure and HLA in healthy donors. Use of 60 Vbeta and 13 Jbeta primers characterized the PCR. Assay: immunoSEQ multiplex PCR; the TCRdb copy retains only in-frame clones and omits some. This repertoire shows about 100,000 clones, about 80% found once; its top ten account for 3.5% to 5%. The specimen sequenced was PBMCs. These receptors were obtained from a man aged 35-49 years in good health and CMV-seronegative.

This chain uses TRBV11-2 with TRBJ1-1; D gene unclear. V shed 1 base and J shed 11 bases, with 14 bases lying between them. Germline assignment: CDR1 SGHAT and CDR2 FQNNGV. The CDR3 has 13 amino acids. The CDR3 region is CASSLGVENRAFF. DNA for the CDR3: TGTGCCAGCAGCTTAGGAGTAGAGAACCGGGCTTTCTTT.

The chain carries TRBV27 and TRBJ2-2; 13 nucleotides line up with TRBD2. Looked up from germline, CDR1 is MNHEY and CDR2 is SMNVEV (reference sequence). The CDR3 is 15 amino acids. The J segment lost 6 bases and the V segment lost 5 bases, leaving 3 bases of the junction unmatched. The chain's CDR3 is CASSPTSGGAGELFF. In nucleotides, the CDR3 is TGTGCCAGCAGTCCCACTAGCGGGGGGGCCGGGGAGCTGTTTTTT.

This chain joins TRBV29-1 and TRBJ1-1; D is possibly TRBD1 (6 bases). The germline CDR1 and CDR2 sequences are SQVTM and ANQGSEA. V was shortened by 6 bases and J by 7 bases, with 18 bases between the two germline ends. The CDR3 has 13 amino acids. The CDR3 spells CSVARRGAFEAFF. The CDR3, as DNA: TGCAGCGTGGCCAGACGGGGGGCCTTTGAAGCTTTCTTT. Filled out from reference TRBV29-1 and TRBJ1-1, the complete variable domain reads SAVISQKPSRDICQRGTSLTIQCQVDSQVTMMFWYRQQPGQSLTLIATANQGSEATYESGFVIDKFPISRPNLTFSTLTVSNMSPEDSSIYLCSVARRGAFEAFFGQGTRLTVV.

The chain recombines TRBV7-2 with TRBJ2-2, with a possible D match to TRBD2 (5 bases). Germline lookup yields CDR1 SGHTA and CDR2 FQGNSA. The CDR3 extends over 14 amino acids. V was trimmed by 3 bases and J by 4 bases, leaving 9 bases between them. The CDR3 sequence is CASSFGVATGELFF. DNA of the CDR3: TGTGCCAGCAGCTTCGGGGTAGCCACCGGGGAGCTGTTTTTT.

Here the CDR3 DNA reads TGTGCCAGCACCTACGAGAGTGCGAGGAACACCGGGGAGCTGTTTTTT. Translating it yields CASTYESARNTGELFF. The chain employs TRBV2 and TRBJ2-2; D remains unclear. Germline assignment: CDR1 SNHLY and CDR2 FYNNEI. CDR3 length: 16 residues. V lost 7 bases, J lost 1 base, and 16 bases lay in between.

This clone was seen a handful of times. V and J are TRBV5-1 and TRBJ1-3; D ambiguous. The CDR3 is 14 amino acids. V gave up 3 bases and J gave up 4 bases, with 11 bases separating them. CDR1 is SGHRS and CDR2 is YFSETQ in the germline V gene. CDR3 sequence: CASSSGEKGNTIYF. The CDR3 DNA follows: TGCGCCAGCAGCTCCGGTGAAAAGGGAAACACCATATATTTT.

This chain uses TRBV7-6 with TRBJ1-3, with 7 bases matching TRBD1. The CDR3 loop spans 16 amino acids. Germline lookup yields CDR1 SGHVS and CDR2 FNYEAQ. J was trimmed by 0 bases and V by 4 bases; bases with no gene match: 6. The CDR3 protein is CASSSLTGASGNTIYF. As DNA, the CDR3 is TGTGCCAGCAGCTCGTTAACAGGGGCCTCTGGAAACACCATATATTTT. Variable domain in full (rest from reference TRBV7-6 and TRBJ1-3): GAGVSQSPRYKVTKRGQDVALRCDPISGHVSLYWYRQALGQGPEFLTYFNYEAQQDKSGLPNDRFSAERPEGSISTLTIQRTEQRDSAMYRCASSSLTGASGNTIYFGEGSWLTVV.

V and J are TRBV7-8 and TRBJ2-2; no clear D gene. Trimming pared 2 bases from V and 0 bases from J, leaving 4 bases between. The germline V gene has CDR1 SGHVS and CDR2 FQNEAQ. The CDR3 has 14 amino acids. The CDR3 loop reads CASSLFANTGELFF. The DNA for the CDR3 is TGTGCCAGCAGCTTATTCGCGAACACCGGGGAGCTGTTTTTT.

The V gene is TRBV29-1, the J gene TRBJ1-1; no definite D call. CDR1 and CDR2 from the germline V gene are SQVTM and ANQGSEA. The CDR3 sequence is 12 residues long. V lost 6 bases, J lost 6 bases, and 14 bases lay in between. CDR3 sequence: CSVAKAGSEAFF. As DNA, the CDR3 is TGCAGCGTCGCTAAGGCGGGTTCTGAAGCTTTCTTT.

The CDR3 is CASSLDTGTTEAFF. The CDR3 region has the DNA TGCGCCAGCAGCTTGGATACAGGGACCACTGAAGCTTTCTTT. The rearrangement joins TRBV5-1 to TRBJ1-1; D might be TRBD1 (6 bases). This CDR3 is 14 amino acids long. Between the trimmed V and J ends, which lost 0 bases and 4 bases, there was a span of 10 bases. CDR1 SGHRS and CDR2 YFSETQ come from the germline V gene.

The chain recombines TRBV28 with TRBJ1-2; D may be TRBD1 (6 bases). This CDR3 has 13 residues. Germline-derived CDR1 and CDR2 are MDHEN and SYDVKM. Trimming pared 3 bases from V and 7 bases from J, leaving 12 bases between. CDR3 residues: CASSLDGGRGYTF. As DNA, the CDR3 is TGTGCCAGCAGTTTGGATGGGGGCCGTGGCTACACCTTC.

The chain has TRBV28 and TRBJ1-2; 7 positions agree with TRBD1. The ends lost 5 bases at V and 7 bases at J; junction bases unmatched: 10. CDR3 length: 14 amino acids. Looked up from germline, CDR1 is MDHEN and CDR2 is SYDVKM. CDR3 sequence (DNA): TGTGCCAGCAGTCCTATGGAACAGGGGAGTGGCTACACCTTC. This translates into CASSPMEQGSGYTF.

This sequence joins TRBV11-2 and TRBJ2-7; D gene unclear. The CDR3 sequence is 15 residues long. Deletions cut 0 bases from V and 2 bases from J, with 11 bases between. Germline V lookup: CDR1 SGHAT, CDR2 FQNNGV. The chain's CDR3 is CASSLDEWSTYEQYF. CDR3 DNA: TGTGCCAGCAGCTTAGATGAGTGGTCCACCTACGAGCAGTACTTC.

The V gene is TRBV30, the J gene TRBJ2-7, with D maybe TRBD1 (6 bases). Germline V gene data show CDR1 as GTSNPN and CDR2 as SVGIG (reference sequence). V lost 2 bases and J lost 7, with 12 bases in between. The CDR3 has 12 residues. The CDR3 sequence is CAWSSTGREQYF. The CDR3 DNA follows: TGTGCCTGGAGTTCAACAGGGAGAGAGCAGTACTTC.

This clone came up a few times. The V gene is TRBV6-1, the J gene TRBJ1-1, with 9 bases aligning to TRBD1. The CDR3 extends over 14 amino acids. Germline-derived CDR1 and CDR2 are MNHNS and SASEGT. V lost 6 bases to trimming and J lost 5 bases; unmatched junction nucleotides: 7. The CDR3 reads CASRTGGAGTEAFF. CDR3 coding DNA: TGTGCCAGCAGAACAGGGGGCGCAGGGACTGAAGCTTTCTTT.

This clone was counted once. The J gene is TRBJ1-2, the V gene TRBV5-4; TRBD1 might be the D (6 bases). The CDR3 contains 16 residues. Trimming pared 2 bases from V and 5 bases from J, leaving 19 bases between. In germline, CDR1 is SGHNT, CDR2 YYREEE (reference sequence). CDR3 residues: CASSFRGGALLYGYTF. The CDR3 DNA is TGTGCCAGCAGCTTTCGGGGGGGCGCCCTCCTTTATGGCTACACCTTC.

The V call is TRBV6-5, the J call TRBJ1-1, with unresolved D. V was pared by 7 bases and J by 1 base, with 7 bases between. The CDR3 covers 12 residues. Germline assignment: CDR1 MNHEY and CDR2 SVGAGI. This CDR3 is CASTAGNTEAFF. The CDR3 nucleotides read TGTGCCAGCACGGCAGGGAACACTGAAGCTTTCTTT.

The chain carries TRBV6-5 and TRBJ1-5, with TRBD1 as a possible D gene (5 bases). Trimming left V 6 bases short and J 0 bases short, with 12 bases between. The CDR3 extends over 15 amino acids. CDR1 and CDR2 from the germline V gene are MNHEY and SVGAGI. In DNA form, the CDR3 reads TGTGCCAGCAGCACAGGACACATTAGCAATCAGCCCCAGCATTTT. Translated, it gives CASSTGHISNQPQHF.

The chain combines TRBV10-1 with TRBJ2-2; D is perhaps TRBD1 (5 bases). The CDR3 consists of 15 residues. V was shortened by 6 bases and J by 5 bases, with 16 bases between the two germline ends. CDR1 and CDR2 (germline): WNHNN, SYGVQD (reference sequence). The CDR3 coding sequence is TGCGCCAGCAGGGCTGACCGGCAGGGTACCGGGGAGCTGTTTTTT. Translated, it gives CASRADRQGTGELFF.

The chain combines TRBV5-1 with TRBJ2-5, with TRBD1 matching over 9 bases. CDR1 and CDR2 from the germline V gene are SGHRS and YFSETQ. V was clipped by 4 bases and J by 4 bases; unmatched bases: 5. CDR3 length: 14 amino acids. The CDR3 nucleotides are TGCGCCAGCAGCCCAGGGACAGGGAGAGAGACCCAGTACTTC. Amino acid sequence: CASSPGTGRETQYF.

The chain combines TRBV4-3 with TRBJ1-2, with a weak D call TRBD1 (6 bases). Germline V gives CDR1 LGHNA, CDR2 YSLEER. This CDR3 is built from 17 residues. V gave up 0 bases and J gave up 4 bases, with 18 bases separating them. Here the CDR3 DNA reads TGCGCCAGCAGCCAAGACGCTATCGGGGGGCTGGGCTATGGCTACACCTTC. It is translated as CASSQDAIGGLGYGYTF.

This clone has just one count. V is TRBV30 and J is TRBJ1-2, with D uncertain. V gave up 0 bases and J gave up 1 base, with 12 bases separating them. Germline values: CDR1 GTSNPN, CDR2 SVGIG (reference sequence). The CDR3 is 15 amino acids. The CDR3 DNA sequence: TGTGCCTGGAGTGTACCCGCGGGTGATAACTATGGCTACACCTTC. It codes for CAWSVPAGDNYGYTF.

This clone was observed a single time. DNA of the CDR3: TGTGCCAGCAGCTTGGCGAGGCGGGACTATGGCTACACCTTC. Residues: CASSLARRDYGYTF. The chain couples TRBV5-6 to TRBJ1-2; D is unclear. Trimming cost V 0 bases and J 3 bases, with 9 bases left between them. CDR1 and CDR2 from the germline V gene are SGHDT and YYEEEE. The length of the CDR3 is 14 residues.

The rearrangement joins TRBV5-1 to TRBJ2-1; TRBD2 matches at 9 bases. The CDR3 runs to 19 residues. The germline V gene encodes CDR1 SGHRS and CDR2 YFSETQ. After removal of 1 base from V and 5 bases from J, the junction contained 16 bases not matched to a gene. The CDR3 DNA sequence: TGCGCCAGCAGCTTGTTAGGCGTGGGGTTCGCGGGGGGGGACAATGAGCAGTTCTTC. Translating gives CASSLLGVGFAGGDNEQFF.

This clone has only a few counts. The rearrangement links TRBV28 to TRBJ1-6; 8 bases line up with TRBD1. V shed 6 bases, J shed 2 bases, and the junction held 6 bases outside the gene matches. CDR1 is MDHEN and CDR2 is SYDVKM in the germline V gene. This CDR3 comprises 16 residues. The chain's CDR3 is CASSAGTGPYNSPLHF. The CDR3 region has the DNA TGTGCCAGCAGCGCCGGGACAGGACCCTATAATTCACCCCTCCACTTT.

The V gene is TRBV28, the J gene TRBJ2-3; 10 bases are a match to TRBD1. The V gene's germline CDR1 is MDHEN and CDR2 SYDVKM. CDR3 length: 16 residues. The V gene end was trimmed by 6 bases and the J gene end by 1 base; junction bases not matched to a gene: 7. In nucleotides, the CDR3 is TGTGCCAGCAGACATTCCGGGACAGGGGGCACAGATACGCAGTATTTT. It codes for CASRHSGTGGTDTQYF.

This sequence joins TRBV7-9 and TRBJ2-3; 8 positions match TRBD2. V trimming: 5 bases; J trimming: 1 base; junction bases outside the gene matches: 5. Germline loops: CDR1 SEHNR, CDR2 FQNEAQ (reference sequence). CDR3 size: 15 residues. Written as DNA, the CDR3 is TGTGCCAGCAGCCAAGGTAGCGGGGGCACAGATACGCAGTATTTT. The encoded protein is CASSQGSGGTDTQYF.

CDR3 DNA: TGTGCCAGTAGGAGGTCTAGCGGGGGGCCATTCGACAATGAGCAGTTCTTC. Its translation: CASRRSSGGPFDNEQFF. This sequence joins TRBV19 and TRBJ2-1, with 11 bases matching TRBD2. The V and J ends lost 6 bases and 5 bases, in that order; junction bases with no gene match: 12. Germline V gene sequence: CDR1 LNHDA, CDR2 SQIVND (reference sequence). The CDR3 has 17 amino acids. Using reference TRBV19 and TRBJ2-1 for the parts outside the CDR3, the full variable domain is DGGITQSPKYLFRKEGQNVTLSCEQNLNHDAMYWYRQDPGQGLRLIYYSQIVNDFQKGDIAEGYSVSREKKESFPLTVTSAQKNPTAFYLCASRRSSGGPFDNEQFFGPGTRLTVL.

This chain links TRBV6-5 with TRBJ2-7; 10 nucleotides align to TRBD1. V lost 5 bases, J lost 4 bases, and 5 bases stayed unmatched. Germline assignment: CDR1 MNHEY and CDR2 SVGAGI. This CDR3 region has 14 residues. CDR3 protein: CASSDRDRGYEQYF. As DNA, the CDR3 is TGTGCCAGCAGTGACAGGGACAGGGGTTACGAGCAGTACTTC.

J is TRBJ2-3 and V is TRBV7-2; 7 positions match TRBD1. Germline CDR1 and CDR2: SGHTA and FQGNSA. V trimming: 8 bases; J trimming: 5 bases; junction bases outside the gene matches: 13. The CDR3 spans 15 residues. The CDR3 sequence: CASCRQGQVLDTQYF. The CDR3 coding sequence is TGTGCCAGCTGCAGACAGGGTCAAGTCTTAGATACGCAGTATTTT.